This TCR beta chain was documented in a study of T cell changes during pregnancy in multiple sclerosis. Measured with immunoSEQ multiplex PCR; TCRdb has only the in-frame clones, and not every one. The sample includes 50,000 to 70,000 clones, roughly nine tenths of them seen just once. The germline V gene has CDR1 SGDLS and CDR2 YYNGEE. There are 11 residues in the CDR3. V lost 7 bases, J lost 6 bases, and 10 bases lay in between. The chain employs TRBV9 and TRBJ1-2, with unresolved D. This receptor was obtained from a female donor with multiple sclerosis, enrolled in a pregnancy study. The sequencing used CD8+ T cells from peripheral blood mononuclear cells, collected before pregnancy. Here the CDR3 reads CASSGDHGYTF. The CDR3 nucleotides read TGTGCCAGCTCCGGGGATCATGGCTACACCTTC.